Below, 19 T cell receptor beta chains from the same sample are listed, as sequenced in a study of Ad26.COV2.S vaccination and SARS-CoV-2 variants (dated by TCRdb to about 2021). The method behind the library was the immunoSEQ multiplex PCR assay. TCRdb took this table from immuneACCESS and kept in-frame rearrangements with V and J called. Such tables lack part of the clones; where checked against another copy, unresolved V genes explain under half of the gap, and the rest is unexplained. The sample profile shows about 330,000 clones; roughly 90% of them were found once. The top ten hold approximately 5% of the sample. The treatment or condition label here, explained by the study, means: around 19 received Ad26.COV2.S at low or high dose, single or two shots; about 5 received placebo; per-sample allocation not given. Repertoires of vaccine and placebo recipients were sequenced from samples collected on day 63 after the first injection.

Sequencing used peripheral blood, obtained in a trial of Ad26.COV2.S vaccine versus placebo. The receptors derive from a person aged 18 to 59 who received the Ad26.COV2.S COVID-19 vaccine or a placebo.

The V gene is TRBV5-4, the J gene TRBJ2-5; 8 bases are shared with TRBD2. Trimming cost V 4 bases and J 8 bases; bases outside gene matches: 7. The V gene's germline CDR1 is SGHNT and CDR2 YYREEE (reference sequence). The CDR3 sequence is 13 residues long. The CDR3, as DNA: TGTGCCAGCAGCCCCGGGGGGGGAGGAACCCAGTACTTC. It specifies CASSPGGGGTQYF. Full variable domain (outside the CDR3, taken from reference TRBV5-4 and TRBJ2-5): ETGVTQSPTHLIKTRGQQVTLRCSSQSGHNTVSWYQQALGQGPQFIFQYYREEENGRGNFPPRFSGLQFPNYSSELNVNALELDDSALYLCASSPGGGGTQYFGPGTRLLVL.

The chain has TRBV7-8 and TRBJ2-7; TRBD2 matches at 9 bases. With 1 base clipped from V and 5 bases from J, the junction kept 9 bases outside the gene matches. Germline CDR1 SGHVS, CDR2 FQNEAQ. CDR3 length equals 16 residues. The CDR3 here is CASSLGAGGSFDEQYV. Written as DNA, the CDR3 is TGTGCCAGCAGCTTAGGAGCGGGAGGAAGTTTCGACGAGCAGTACGTC.

The chain combines TRBV10-3 with TRBJ2-1; TRBD1 is a possible D gene (5 bases). With 1 base removed from V and 7 bases from J, the gap between germline ends came to 14 bases. In germline, CDR1 is ENHRY, CDR2 SYGVKD. The CDR3 has 15 amino acids. DNA of the CDR3: TGTGCCATCAGTGAGTTGGGGCCCCTCGGGAATGAGCAGTTCTTC. This sequence encodes CAISELGPLGNEQFF.

The rearrangement uses TRBV11-3 and TRBJ1-1; D call uncertain. The CDR3 is 15 amino acids. The V and J ends lost 10 bases and 4 bases respectively, with 22 bases between them. Germline lookup yields CDR1 SGHNT and CDR2 YENEEA. As DNA, the CDR3 is TGTGCCACTACTCCCCCCCGGGGAGGTGGCACTGAAGCTTTCTTT. Its translation is CATTPPRGGGTEAFF.

This chain joins TRBV6-6 and TRBJ1-6; 9 bases align to TRBD1. The CDR3 totals 20 residues. V trimming: 5 bases; J trimming: 0 bases; junction bases outside the gene matches: 14. Per the germline V gene, CDR1 is MNHNY and CDR2 is SVGAGI (reference sequence). CDR3: CASSPSTGTGSNSYNSPLHF. In DNA, the CDR3 is TGTGCCAGCAGTCCAAGTACCGGGACAGGGTCTAACTCCTATAATTCACCCCTCCACTTT.

This clone showed up just once. The V call is TRBV12-5, the J call TRBJ2-3; D gene unclear. Trimming took 6 bases from V and 0 from J, leaving 19 bases between them. The length of the CDR3 is 17 residues. Per germline, CDR1 LGHNT and CDR2 FRNRAP. The CDR3 nucleotides are TGTGCTAGTGGCACTTTTAGCCCAGGCCCTAGCACAGATACGCAGTATTTT. Encoded protein: CASGTFSPGPSTDTQYF.

This clone was seen once. The CDR3 bases are TGCAGCGTTGGTGAATTCTACGAGCAGTACGTC. This translates into CSVGEFYEQYV. This chain joins TRBV29-1 and TRBJ2-7; no clear D gene. V was cut by 4 bases and J by 3 bases, with 7 bases left in between. CDR1 and CDR2 (germline): SQVTM, ANQGSEA. The CDR3 extends over 11 amino acids.

The chain is built from TRBV21-1 and TRBJ1-1; the table assigns TRBD1, which was not confirmed against the DNA. TRBV21-1 is deemed a pseudogene. The length of the CDR3 is 14 residues. The CDR3 sequence is CASSKTIKGSEAFF. In DNA form, the CDR3 reads TGTGCCAGCAGCAAAACGATTAAGGGGTCTGAAGCTTTCTTT.

This chain links TRBV6-2 or TRBV6-3 with TRBJ1-5; TRBD1 is a possible D gene (6 bases). The V end lost 6 bases, the J end lost 1 base, and 22 bases lay between the germline ends. The CDR3 spans 18 residues. Per germline, CDR1 MNHEY and CDR2 SVGEGT. The CDR3 loop reads CASSPRVSGEGSNQPQHF. The DNA for the CDR3 is TGTGCCAGCAGCCCTAGGGTCTCAGGGGAGGGAAGCAATCAGCCCCAGCATTTT.

The chain uses TRBV11-2 and TRBJ2-5; either TRBD1 or TRBD2 may fit D (6 bases each). The germline V and J ends were trimmed by 5 bases and 4 bases, with 17 bases remaining between them. Looked up from germline, CDR1 is SGHAT and CDR2 is FQNNGV. The CDR3 covers 15 residues. This CDR3 reads CASSEVGRGPETQYF. Here the CDR3 DNA reads TGTGCCAGCAGCGAGGTTGGACGGGGGCCAGAGACCCAGTACTTC.

V and J are TRBV27 and TRBJ1-2, with D unclear. This CDR3 contains 13 residues. Germline loops: CDR1 MNHEY, CDR2 SMNVEV (reference sequence). The V end lost 3 bases, the J end lost 8 bases, and 13 bases lay between the germline ends. CDR3 sequence (DNA): TGTGCCAGCAGTTTTGGGATTACGGAAGGCTACACCTTC. It yields the protein CASSFGITEGYTF.

The rearrangement links TRBV29-1 to TRBJ1-2; TRBD1 matches 9 bases. Germline-derived CDR1 and CDR2 are SQVTM and ANQGSEA. The CDR3 has 14 amino acids. Trimming at V came to 5 bases and at J to 7 bases, leaving 11 bases not matched to a gene. DNA for the CDR3: TGCAGCGTTTTGATTGGGCCGACAGGGGGTGGCTACACCTTC. Its protein is CSVLIGPTGGGYTF. Together with reference TRBV29-1 and TRBJ1-2, the CDR3 gives the full variable domain: SAVISQKPSRDICQRGTSLTIQCQVDSQVTMMFWYRQQPGQSLTLIATANQGSEATYESGFVIDKFPISRPNLTFSTLTVSNMSPEDSSIYLCSVLIGPTGGGYTFGSGTRLTVV.

V usage is TRBV2 and J usage is TRBJ1-2; D unresolved. Trimming took 6 bases from V and 4 from J, leaving 18 bases between them. CDR1 and CDR2 from the germline V gene are SNHLY and FYNNEI. CDR3 size: 15 residues. CDR3 loop: CASRRGGAELYGYTF. The CDR3 bases are TGTGCCAGCAGGCGAGGAGGAGCAGAACTCTATGGCTACACCTTC.

The chain is built from TRBV6-1 and TRBJ1-2; D may be TRBD1 (6 bases). Trimming left V 3 bases short and J 1 base short, with 9 bases between. The CDR3 is made up of 14 amino acids. Germline V CDR1 and CDR2: MNHNS, SASEGT. The CDR3: CASSDRQDNYGYTF. The CDR3 bases are TGTGCCAGCAGTGACAGACAGGATAACTATGGCTACACCTTC.

The chain employs TRBV2 and TRBJ1-2, with 7 bases matching TRBD1. Germline CDR1 and CDR2: SNHLY and FYNNEI. The V segment lost 6 bases and the J segment 6 bases; nucleotides outside the gene matches: 13. The CDR3 has 15 residues. The chain's CDR3 is CASSARDRSSDGYTF. The CDR3 coding sequence is TGTGCCAGCAGCGCTCGGGACAGATCCTCGGATGGCTACACCTTC.

The V gene is TRBV6-4, the J gene TRBJ2-3; TRBD2 matches 9 bases. CDR1 MRHNA and CDR2 SNTAGT come from the germline V gene. V lost 7 bases to trimming and J lost 9 bases; unmatched junction nucleotides: 11. The length of the CDR3 is 14 residues. The CDR3 DNA reads TGTGCCAGCACTGCCTCCCAAGCGGGAGGCACGCAGTATTTT. Translation: CASTASQAGGTQYF.

The genes are TRBV12-3 or TRBV12-4 and TRBJ2-3; TRBD1 agrees at 8 bases. V gave up 3 bases and J gave up 11 bases; unmatched junction bases: 4. CDR3 length equals 12 residues. The CDR3: CASSLTGTGQYF. Here the CDR3 DNA reads TGTGCCAGCAGTTTGACCGGGACAGGGCAGTATTTT.

This chain links TRBV19 with TRBJ1-1; 9 bases align to TRBD1. Germline CDR1 is LNHDA and CDR2 is SQIVND (reference sequence). The trim removed 0 bases at V and 4 bases at J, leaving 9 bases unmatched. The CDR3 length is 17 residues. Written as DNA, the CDR3 is TGTGCCAGTAGTATAGACGAGGGACAGGGATGGGTCACTGAAGCTTTCTTT. This encodes CASSIDEGQGWVTEAFF. Together with reference TRBV19 and TRBJ1-1, the CDR3 gives the full variable domain: DGGITQSPKYLFRKEGQNVTLSCEQNLNHDAMYWYRQDPGQGLRLIYYSQIVNDFQKGDIAEGYSVSREKKESFPLTVTSAQKNPTAFYLCASSIDEGQGWVTEAFFGQGTRLTVV.

V is TRBV2 and J is TRBJ1-3; D not certain. Trimming cost V 8 bases and J 0 bases, with 8 bases left between them. Germline loops: CDR1 SNHLY, CDR2 FYNNEI. The CDR3 consists of 13 residues. CDR3 sequence (DNA): TGTGCCAGCCCCCCAATCTCTGGAAACACCATATATTTT. Its protein is CASPPISGNTIYF.